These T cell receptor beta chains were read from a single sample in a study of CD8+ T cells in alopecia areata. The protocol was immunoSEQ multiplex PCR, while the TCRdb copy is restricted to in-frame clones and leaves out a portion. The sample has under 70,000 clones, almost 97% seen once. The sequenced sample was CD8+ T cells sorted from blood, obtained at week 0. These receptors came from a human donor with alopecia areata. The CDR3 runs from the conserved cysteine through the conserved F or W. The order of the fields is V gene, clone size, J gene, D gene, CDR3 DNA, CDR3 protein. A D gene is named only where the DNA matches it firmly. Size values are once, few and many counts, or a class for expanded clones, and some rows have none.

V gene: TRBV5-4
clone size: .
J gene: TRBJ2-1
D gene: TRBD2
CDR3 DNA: TGTGCCAGCAGACTAGCGGGGGGGCCTGGGAATGTGCAGTTCTTC
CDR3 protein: CASRLAGGPGNVQFF

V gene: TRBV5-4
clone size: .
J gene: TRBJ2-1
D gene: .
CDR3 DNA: TGTGCCAGCAGCCCCGGACAGACCCGTGCCTATGAGCAGTTCTTC
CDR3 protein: CASSPGQTRAYEQFF

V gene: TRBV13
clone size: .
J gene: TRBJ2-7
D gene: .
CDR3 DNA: TGTGCCAGCAGCCCTGGGGCGCTTACGTCCTACGAGCAGTACTTC
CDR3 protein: CASSPGALTSYEQYF

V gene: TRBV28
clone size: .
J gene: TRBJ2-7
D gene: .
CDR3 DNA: TGTGCCAGCAGTTTTAGTCGGGCAGCCCTCTCCTACGAGCAGTACTTC
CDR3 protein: CASSFSRAALSYEQYF

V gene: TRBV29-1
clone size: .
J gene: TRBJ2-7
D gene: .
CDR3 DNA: TGCAGCGCGGCCGAAAGAACGCTCGCTGCGTCCTACGAGCAGTACTTC
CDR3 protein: CSAAERTLAASYEQYF

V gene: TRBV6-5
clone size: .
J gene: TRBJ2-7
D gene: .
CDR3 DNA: TGTGCCAGCAGTTACTCCCCAGAGAGCGAGCAGTACTTC
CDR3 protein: CASSYSPESEQYF

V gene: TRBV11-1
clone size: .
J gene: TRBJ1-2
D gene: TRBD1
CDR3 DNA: TGTGCCAGCAGCTTAACAGGGGAAACGGCGGGCTATGGCTACACCTTC
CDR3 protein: CASSLTGETAGYGYTF

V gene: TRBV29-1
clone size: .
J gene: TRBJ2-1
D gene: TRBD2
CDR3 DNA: TGCAGCGTTCTGCGGGGGGAGGACGGTGAGCAGTTCTTC
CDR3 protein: CSVLRGEDGEQFF

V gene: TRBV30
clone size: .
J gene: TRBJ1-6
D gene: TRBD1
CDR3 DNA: TGTGCCTGGAGCGAGTCGACAGGGCGATTTAATTCACCCCTCCACTTT
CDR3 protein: CAWSESTGRFNSPLHF

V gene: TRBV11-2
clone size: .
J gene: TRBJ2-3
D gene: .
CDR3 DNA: TGTGCCAGCAGCCAAGGGCCACTTAAAGGCTATTGGAGCACAGATACGCAGTATTTT
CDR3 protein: CASSQGPLKGYWSTDTQYF

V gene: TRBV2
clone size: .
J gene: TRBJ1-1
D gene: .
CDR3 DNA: TGTGCCAGCGGAGCATTCGAAGCTTTCTTT
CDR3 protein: CASGAFEAFF

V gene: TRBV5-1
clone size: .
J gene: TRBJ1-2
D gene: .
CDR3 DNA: TGCGCCAGCAGCTTGGAAGGGGATTATGGCTACACCTTC
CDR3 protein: CASSLEGDYGYTF

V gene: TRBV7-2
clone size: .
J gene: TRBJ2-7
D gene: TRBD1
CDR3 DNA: TGTGCCAGCAGCTTAGAAGGGACAGGCTTCTACGAGCAGTACTTC
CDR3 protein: CASSLEGTGFYEQYF

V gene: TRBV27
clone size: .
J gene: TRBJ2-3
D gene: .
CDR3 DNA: TGTGCCAGCAGTTTATTACCCCGCACAGATACGCAGTATTTT
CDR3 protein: CASSLLPRTDTQYF

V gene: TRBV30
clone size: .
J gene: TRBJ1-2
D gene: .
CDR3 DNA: TGTGCCTGGACGTTGTTGTATGGTGGCTACACCTTC
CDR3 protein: CAWTLLYGGYTF

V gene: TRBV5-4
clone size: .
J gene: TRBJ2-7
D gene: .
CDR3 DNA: TGTGCCAGCCGGGAGACACCTGCCGACGAGCAGTACTTC
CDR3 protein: CASRETPADEQYF

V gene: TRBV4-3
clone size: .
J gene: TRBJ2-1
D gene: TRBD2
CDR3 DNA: TGCGCCAGCAGCCAAGCTTCGTATCTAGCGGGGTATTCCAATGAGCAGTTCTTC
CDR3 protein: CASSQASYLAGYSNEQFF

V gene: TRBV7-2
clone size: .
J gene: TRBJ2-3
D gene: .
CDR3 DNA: TGTGCCAGCAGCCAGGGACTCCTAAGCACAGATACGCAGTATTTT
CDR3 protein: CASSQGLLSTDTQYF

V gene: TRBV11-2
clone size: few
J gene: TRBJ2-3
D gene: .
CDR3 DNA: TGTGCCAGCAGGGGATGGGGCAGGGAGGCAGATACGCAGTATTTT
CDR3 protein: CASRGWGREADTQYF

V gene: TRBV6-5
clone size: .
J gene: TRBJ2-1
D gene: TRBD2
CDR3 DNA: TGTGCCTGCAGTTACTCCCCTAACGGGGGGGCCAATGAGCAGTTCTTC
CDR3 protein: CACSYSPNGGANEQFF

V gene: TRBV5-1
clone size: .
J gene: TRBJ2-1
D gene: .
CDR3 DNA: TGCGCCAGCAGCTTGGATATGGGTGAGCAGTTCTTC
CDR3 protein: CASSLDMGEQFF

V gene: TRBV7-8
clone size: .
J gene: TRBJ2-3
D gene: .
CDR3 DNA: TGTGCCAGCAGCTGGCTTCAGGGATCGGATACGCAGTATTTT
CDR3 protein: CASSWLQGSDTQYF

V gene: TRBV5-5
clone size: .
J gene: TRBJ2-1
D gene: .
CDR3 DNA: TGTGCCAGCAGCGCTAGATCCGGCGGGAACAATGAGCAGTTCTTC
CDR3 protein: CASSARSGGNNEQFF

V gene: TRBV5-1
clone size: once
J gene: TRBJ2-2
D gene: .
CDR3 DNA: TGCGCCAGCAGCTTGGAGTCATGGGCCCCCGAAAACACCGGGGAGCTGTTTTTT
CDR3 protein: CASSLESWAPENTGELFF

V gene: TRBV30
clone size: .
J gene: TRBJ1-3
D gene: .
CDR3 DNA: TGTGCCTGGAGTGTACTCCGGGAGACCCCTTTT
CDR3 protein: CAWSVLRETPF

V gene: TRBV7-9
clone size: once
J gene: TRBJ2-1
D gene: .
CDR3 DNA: TGTGCCAGCAGCACTAACAATGAGCAGTTCTTC
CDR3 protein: CASSTNNEQFF

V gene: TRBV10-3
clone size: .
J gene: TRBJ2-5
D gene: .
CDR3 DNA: TGTGCCATCAGTGAGAAAGGGTCAATGGAGACCCAGTACTTC
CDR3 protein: CAISEKGSMETQYF

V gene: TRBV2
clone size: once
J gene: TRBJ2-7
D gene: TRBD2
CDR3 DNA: TGTGCCAGCACGATTACTAGCGGGGGATACGAGCAGTACTTC
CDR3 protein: CASTITSGGYEQYF

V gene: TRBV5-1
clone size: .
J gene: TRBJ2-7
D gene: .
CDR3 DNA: TGCGCCAGCAGCTTGGACCGTTACGAGCAGTACTTC
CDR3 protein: CASSLDRYEQYF

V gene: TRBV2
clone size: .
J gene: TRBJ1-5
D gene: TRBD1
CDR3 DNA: TGTGCCAGCAGTGGGGGACAGGGGAAATTTAGCAATCAGCCCCAGCATTTT
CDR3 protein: CASSGGQGKFSNQPQHF

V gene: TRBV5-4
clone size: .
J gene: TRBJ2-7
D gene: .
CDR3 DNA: TGTGCCAGCAGCTCTGGGGGCAGCACCTACGAGCAGTACTTC
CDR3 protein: CASSSGGSTYEQYF

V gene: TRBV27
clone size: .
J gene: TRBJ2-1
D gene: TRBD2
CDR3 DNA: TGTGCCAGCAGTCCCGTCGGAATAGCGGGGTACAATGAGCAGTTCTTC
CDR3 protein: CASSPVGIAGYNEQFF

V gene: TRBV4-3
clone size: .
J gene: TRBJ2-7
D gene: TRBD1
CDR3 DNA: TGCGCCAGCAGCCAAGATGGCGGACAGGGGAACGAGCAGTACTTC
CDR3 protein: CASSQDGGQGNEQYF

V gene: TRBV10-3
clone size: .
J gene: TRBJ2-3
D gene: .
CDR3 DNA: TGTGCCATCAGTGAGTCCGGGATCTGGCGGGGGCTGACAGATACGCAGTATTTT
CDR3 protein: CAISESGIWRGLTDTQYF

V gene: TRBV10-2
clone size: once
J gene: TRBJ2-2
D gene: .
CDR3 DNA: TGCGCCAGCAGTGAGTTTAACACCGGGGAGCTGTTTTTT
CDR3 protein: CASSEFNTGELFF